These 28 T cell receptor beta chains originate from one sample sequenced in a study of breast tumors, draining lymph nodes, adjacent tissues. TCRdb independently ran MiXCR on the multiplex PCR reads; one entry per CDR3 protein. This sample has approximately 52,000 distinct CDR3 sequences; roughly 40% occur once, and the top ten carry approximately 10%. The source material was breast tumor tissue. The receptors were sampled from a female donor with breast cancer. Some clones in this sample may be carry-over from other donors' samples.

The chain carries TRBV2 and TRBJ2-3, with 12 bases aligning to TRBD2. Per germline, CDR1 SNHLY and CDR2 FYNNEI. The CDR3 has 18 residues. After removal of 6 bases from V and 4 bases from J, the junction contained 14 bases not matched to a gene. The CDR3 is CASSDREGLAGGADTQYF. DNA for the CDR3: TGTGCCAGCAGCGACCGCGAGGGACTAGCGGGCGGGGCAGATACGCAGTATTTT. The full variable domain, completed using reference TRBV2 and TRBJ2-3, is EPEVTQTPSHQVTQMGQEVILRCVPISNHLYFYWYRQILGQKVEFLVSFYNNEISEKSEIFDDQFSVERPDGSNFTLKIRSTKLEDSAMYFCASSDREGLAGGADTQYFGPGTRLTVL.

With respect to this clonotype: The junction does not match germline at one end; this may be a read error. The chain is built from TRBV7-2 and TRBJ2-3; D unclear. The CDR3 sequence is 13 residues long. Germline V gene data show CDR1 as SGHTA and CDR2 as FQGNSA. This chain's CDR3 is CASSLVPADTQYF. The CDR3 region has the DNA TGCGCCAGCAGCTTAGTTCCCGCAGATACGCAGTATTTT.

The V gene is TRBV5-1, the J gene TRBJ1-2; D call uncertain. V was trimmed by 3 bases and J by 3 bases, leaving 3 bases between them. The CDR3 runs 11 residues. Per germline, CDR1 SGHRS and CDR2 YFSETQ. The CDR3: CASSWDYGYTF. For the CDR3, the DNA is TGCGCCAGCAGCTGGGACTATGGCTACACCTTC.

This clonotype was seen many times. This rearrangement joins TRBV30 to TRBJ1-5; D may be TRBD1 (6 bases). The CDR3 contains 14 residues. Germline values: CDR1 GTSNPN, CDR2 SVGIG (reference sequence). Trimming removed 5 bases at V and 2 bases at J, with 13 bases between. CDR3 DNA sequence: TGTGCCTGGCGGGGGGCGGGGGGCAATCAGCCCCAGCATTTT. Its translation is CAWRGAGGNQPQHF.

At least ten counts were recorded for this clonotype. This chain links TRBV10-3 with TRBJ2-1; 16 bases agree with TRBD2. This CDR3 contains 16 residues. The germline CDR1 and CDR2 sequences are ENHRY and SYGVKD. The V gene end was trimmed by 7 bases and the J gene end by 9 bases; junction bases not matched to a gene: 9. The chain's CDR3 is CAITKGLAGGEGEQFF. DNA for the CDR3: TGTGCCATCACTAAGGGACTAGCGGGAGGGGAGGGTGAGCAGTTCTTC.

This clonotype was picked up a small number of times. A single base separates this from a much larger clone, so it may be a read error. The rearrangement links TRBV6-5 to TRBJ2-7; D is perhaps TRBD2 (5 bases). CDR3 length: 15 residues. Germline CDR1 is MNHEY and CDR2 is SVGAGI. V lost 5 bases and J 2 bases, leaving 16 bases between the germline ends. CDR3 region: CASSEAEGATYEQYF. The DNA for the CDR3 is TGTGCCAGCAGTGAAGCTGAGGGCGCTACCTACGAGCAGTACTTC.

This clonotype occurred many times. The CDR3: CASRTRPGPSYNEQFF. The CDR3 DNA reads as TGTGCCAGCAGGACCAGGCCGGGCCCCTCCTACAATGAGCAGTTCTTC. V and J are TRBV6-2 or TRBV6-3 and TRBJ2-1, with D unresolved. This CDR3 region has 16 residues. The germline V and J ends were trimmed by 6 bases and 0 bases, with 15 bases remaining between them. Germline values: CDR1 MNHEY, CDR2 SVGEGT.

About this clonotype: A junction end diverges from the germline sequence, so it may reflect a read error. The DNA of the CDR3 is TGTGCCAGCAGTTTAACGTTAGCGGGGGAAAATGGGCAGTTCTTC. It yields the protein CASSLTLAGENGQFF. The chain combines TRBV12-3 or TRBV12-4 with TRBJ2-1; 9 bases are shared with TRBD2. The CDR3 covers 15 residues.

By sample fraction, this clonotype is medium-sized (0.01 to 0.1%). The chain has TRBV7-9 and TRBJ2-1; unclear D gene. The V end was cut by 1 base, the J end by 7 bases, with 5 bases between. CDR1 SEHNR and CDR2 FQNEAQ come from the germline V gene (reference sequence). The CDR3 sequence is 12 residues long. This CDR3 is CASSLGVNEQFF. In DNA, the CDR3 is TGTGCCAGCAGCTTAGGGGTTAATGAGCAGTTCTTC.

This clonotype was counted at least ten times. The chain employs TRBV20-1 and TRBJ1-6, with D uncertain. V dropped 5 bases and J dropped 4 bases, with 15 bases sitting between them. The CDR3 covers 15 residues. Germline assignment: CDR1 DFQATT and CDR2 SNEGSKA (reference sequence). The CDR3: CSAPRAYNYNSPLHF. The CDR3 DNA reads TGCAGTGCTCCCCGGGCCTACAATTATAATTCACCCCTCCACTTT.

This clonotype was counted once. One end of the junction is discordant with germline, which a read error may explain. The chain combines TRBV2 with TRBJ1-4, with D unresolved. The CDR3 has 12 amino acids. Germline CDR1 and CDR2: SNHLY and FYNNEI. CDR3 in amino acids: CASSGVGEKLLF. The CDR3 DNA sequence: TGTGCCAGCAGTGGCGTCGGTGAAAAACTGCTTTTC.

The chain uses TRBV6-5 and TRBJ2-5; D ambiguous. This CDR3 has 13 residues. The ends were cut back, 5 bases at V and 3 bases at J, with 10 bases in the middle. Germline CDR1 and CDR2: MNHEY and SVGAGI. The CDR3: CASSLRTKETQYF. DNA of the CDR3: TGTGCCAGCAGTCTAAGGACCAAAGAGACCCAGTACTTC.

This clonotype was counted many times. The chain links TRBV6-6 to TRBJ2-7; TRBD2 might be the D (5 bases). Trimming took 6 bases from V and 0 from J, leaving 18 bases between them. CDR1 is MNHNY and CDR2 is SVGAGI in the germline V gene (reference sequence). This CDR3 contains 16 residues. DNA of the CDR3: TGTGCCAGCAGCCCCGGTGGAGCGGCAAGCTCCTACGAGCAGTACTTC. This codes for CASSPGGAASSYEQYF.

This clonotype was seen at least ten times. This sequence joins TRBV29-1 and TRBJ1-2; the D is unclear. Deletions cut 3 bases from V and 7 bases from J, with 21 bases between. The germline V gene has CDR1 SQVTM and CDR2 ANQGSEA. The CDR3 contains 15 residues. The CDR3 sequence: CSVEDRSYPLGGYTF. CDR3 DNA: TGCAGCGTTGAGGATCGGTCCTACCCGTTGGGTGGCTACACCTTC.

In its sample, this clonotype was seen many times. The chain recombines TRBV20-1 with TRBJ1-1; D not resolved. The CDR3 covers 13 residues. Per germline, CDR1 DFQATT and CDR2 SNEGSKA (reference sequence). V was trimmed by 1 base and J by 1 base, leaving 7 bases between them. The CDR3 spells CSARVVWNTEAFF. In DNA form, the CDR3 reads TGCAGTGCTAGAGTCGTATGGAACACTGAAGCTTTCTTT.

Here the CDR3 reads CASRETSGSYEQYF. DNA of the CDR3: TGTGCCAGCAGGGAGACTAGCGGGAGTTACGAGCAGTACTTC. This chain joins TRBV2 and TRBJ2-7; 12 nucleotides match TRBD2. There are 14 residues in the CDR3. The germline gives CDR1 SNHLY, CDR2 FYNNEI. Trimming took 6 bases from V and 4 from J; bases not matched to a gene: 4.

This rearrangement joins TRBV2 to TRBJ2-7, with no clear D. In germline, CDR1 is SNHLY, CDR2 FYNNEI. The CDR3 has 10 residues. Deletions cut 9 bases from V and 6 bases from J, with 9 bases between. The CDR3: CASGVGEQYF. The DNA for the CDR3 is TGTGCCAGTGGGGTGGGCGAGCAGTACTTC.

A few counts support this clonotype. The rearrangement uses TRBV12-3 or TRBV12-4 and TRBJ1-2, with D possibly being TRBD1 (5 bases). The ends were cut back, 4 bases at V and 3 bases at J, with 12 bases in the middle. This CDR3 region has 14 residues. This CDR3 reads CASSSRVWYYGYTF. The CDR3 DNA is TGTGCCAGCAGTTCCAGGGTGTGGTACTATGGCTACACCTTC.

This clonotype has at least ten counts. The chain links TRBV3-1 to TRBJ2-1, with D possibly being TRBD2 (6 bases). V dropped 4 bases and J dropped 3 bases, with 13 bases sitting between them. The CDR3 covers 15 residues. Looked up from germline, CDR1 is LGHDT and CDR2 is YNNKEL (reference sequence). The CDR3 coding sequence is TGTGCCAGCAGCCGTAGCGGCGAAATCTACAATGAGCAGTTCTTC. Its translation is CASSRSGEIYNEQFF.

This clonotype was found many times. The rearrangement uses TRBV7-2 and TRBJ2-2, with TRBD2 as a possible D gene (7 bases). The CDR3 is 14 amino acids. V gave up 3 bases and J gave up 6 bases, with 11 bases separating them. CDR1 is SGHTA and CDR2 is FQGNSA in the germline V gene. This CDR3 is CASSFTGGPGELFF. The CDR3 coding sequence is TGTGCCAGCAGCTTCACCGGGGGGCCCGGGGAGCTGTTTTTT.

The rearrangement uses TRBV4-3 and TRBJ1-2; 9 nucleotides agree with TRBD1. Germline-derived CDR1 and CDR2 are LGHNA and YSLEER. CDR3 size: 14 residues. The V and J ends lost 5 bases and 6 bases, in that order; junction bases with no gene match: 7. The CDR3 sequence is CASSLGQGRNGYTF. The CDR3 DNA is TGCGCCAGCAGCTTGGGACAGGGCAGGAATGGCTACACCTTC.

This clonotype was seen at least ten times. The chain couples TRBV24-1 to TRBJ2-2; 9 bases agree with TRBD1. J was trimmed by 7 bases and V by 10 bases; bases with no gene match: 6. Per germline, CDR1 KGHDR and CDR2 SFDVKD. The CDR3 extends over 13 amino acids. DNA for the CDR3: TGTGCCACGTCACAGGGGGCCGGCGGGGAGCTGTTTTTT. It translates to CATSQGAGGELFF.

This clonotype was found many times. This chain joins TRBV7-9 and TRBJ2-2; weak D call: TRBD2 (5 bases). V lost 1 base and J 1 base, leaving 7 bases between the germline ends. The germline V gene encodes CDR1 SEHNR and CDR2 FQNEAQ (reference sequence). The CDR3 extends over 15 amino acids. CDR3 amino acids: CASSLGAGNTGELFF. The CDR3 DNA is TGTGCCAGCAGCTTAGGGGCGGGGAACACCGGGGAGCTGTTTTTT.

In this sample, this clonotype turned up a few times. The chain is built from TRBV3-1 and TRBJ2-5; 9 nucleotides align to TRBD1. Trimming cost V 4 bases and J 3 bases; bases outside gene matches: 9. The CDR3 loop spans 16 amino acids. The V gene's germline CDR1 is LGHDT and CDR2 YNNKEL (reference sequence). The CDR3 reads CASSLPTGTGKETQYF. CDR3 nucleotides: TGTGCCAGCAGCCTACCGACCGGGACAGGGAAAGAGACCCAGTACTTC.

This clonotype was detected many times. V gene TRBV7-2 combines with J gene TRBJ2-3; possible D gene TRBD2, 5 bases. The ends were cut back, 3 bases at V and 2 bases at J, with 9 bases in the middle. In germline, CDR1 is SGHTA, CDR2 FQGNSA. The CDR3 is 14 amino acids. CDR3 DNA sequence: TGTGCCAGCAGCTTCCTAGCCTCCACAGATACGCAGTATTTT. Translating it yields CASSFLASTDTQYF.

Only a few counts were recorded for this clonotype. This may come from a read error, since a much larger clone is one base off. J is TRBJ2-3 and V is TRBV12-5; 7 bases map to TRBD1. Germline V lookup: CDR1 LGHNT, CDR2 FRNRAP. This CDR3 region has 14 residues. V was pared by 3 bases and J by 4 bases, with 4 bases of the junction left unmatched. The CDR3 reads CASGFLGGADTQYF. For the CDR3, the DNA is TGTGCTAGTGGTTTCTTAGGGGGCGCAGATACGCAGTATTTT.

In its sample, this clonotype was seen a few times. One base away lies a much larger clone, so this may be a sequencing read error. Here the CDR3 reads CASSTDRAGAGGPYNEQFF. The CDR3 DNA reads TGTGCCAGCAGCACCGACAGGGCGGGAGCGGGAGGGCCTTACAATGAGCAGTTCTTC. This chain joins TRBV5-4 and TRBJ2-1; 10 bases match TRBD2. The CDR3 is 19 amino acids. After removal of 4 bases from V and 4 bases from J, the junction contained 17 bases not matched to a gene. Per the germline V gene, CDR1 is SGHNT and CDR2 is YYREEE (reference sequence).

This clonotype has a count of ten or more. The rearrangement joins TRBV20-1 to TRBJ2-5; 11 bases map to TRBD2. The junction had 8 bases not matched to a gene; V was cut back by 6 bases and J by 2 bases. Germline V gene lookup returns CDR1 DFQATT and CDR2 SNEGSKA (reference sequence). This CDR3 comprises 15 residues. CDR3 sequence reads: CSAVGLAGIQETQYF. CDR3 sequence (DNA): TGCAGTGCCGTTGGACTAGCGGGTATTCAAGAGACCCAGTACTTC.